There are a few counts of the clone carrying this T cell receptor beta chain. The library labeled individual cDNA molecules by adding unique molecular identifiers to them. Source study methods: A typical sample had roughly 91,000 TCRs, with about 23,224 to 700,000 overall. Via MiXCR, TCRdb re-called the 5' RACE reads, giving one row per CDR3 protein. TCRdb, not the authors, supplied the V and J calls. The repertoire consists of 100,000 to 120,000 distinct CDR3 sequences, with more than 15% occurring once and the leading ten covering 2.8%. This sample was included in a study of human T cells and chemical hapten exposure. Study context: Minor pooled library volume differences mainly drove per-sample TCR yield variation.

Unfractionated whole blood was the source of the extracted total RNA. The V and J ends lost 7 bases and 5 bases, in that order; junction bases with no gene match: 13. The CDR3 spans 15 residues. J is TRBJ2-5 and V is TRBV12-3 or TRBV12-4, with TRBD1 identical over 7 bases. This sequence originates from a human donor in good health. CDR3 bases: TGTGCCAGCACTACGGAAAGGGGGCGCGGGGAGACCCAGTACTTC. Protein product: CASTTERGRGETQYF.